The clone carrying this T cell receptor beta chain has just a few counts. This record comes from a study of regulatory T cells in long-lasting Graves disease. Indicated time point: newly diagnosed GD, antithyroid drugs for less than 3 months. After RNA was extracted from PBMCs, the TCR library was made from it. Arm-PCR of CDR3 regions with iRepertoire HTBI primers generated TCR beta libraries. TCRdb passed the multiplex PCR reads through MiXCR, listing each CDR3 protein once. Here the sample spans 350,000 to 450,000 distinct CDR3 sequences, roughly 17% being singletons. The CDR3 totals 16 residues. Losses at the gene ends were 4 bases for V and 4 bases for J; bases not matched to a gene: 10. CDR1 and CDR2 from the germline V gene are SGHNT and YYREEE (reference sequence). These data are also associated with another study on T cells in Graves' hyperthyroidism and ophthalmopathy.

This material consisted of peripheral blood mononuclear cells (PBMCs), taken at new diagnosis, from a patient treated with antithyroid drugs. This rearrangement joins TRBV5-4 to TRBJ1-3; 8 nucleotides match TRBD1. The receptor was isolated from a middle-aged man with Graves disease. This CDR3 reads CASSPRGQGAGNTIYF. DNA for the CDR3: TGTGCCAGCAGCCCTCGGGGGCAGGGGGCCGGAAACACCATATATTTT.